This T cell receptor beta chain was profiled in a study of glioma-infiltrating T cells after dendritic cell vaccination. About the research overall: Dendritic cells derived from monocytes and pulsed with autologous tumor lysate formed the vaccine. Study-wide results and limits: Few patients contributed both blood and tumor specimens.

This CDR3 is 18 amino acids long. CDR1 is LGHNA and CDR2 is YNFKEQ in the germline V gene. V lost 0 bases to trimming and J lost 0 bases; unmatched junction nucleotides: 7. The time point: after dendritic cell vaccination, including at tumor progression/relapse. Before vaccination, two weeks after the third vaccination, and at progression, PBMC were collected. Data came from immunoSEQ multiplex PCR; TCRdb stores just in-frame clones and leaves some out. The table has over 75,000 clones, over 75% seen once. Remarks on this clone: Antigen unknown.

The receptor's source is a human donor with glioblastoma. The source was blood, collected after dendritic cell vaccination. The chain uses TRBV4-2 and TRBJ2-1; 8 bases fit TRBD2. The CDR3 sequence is CASSQDSSGGSSYNEQFF. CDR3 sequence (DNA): TGTGCCAGCAGCCAAGATTCAAGCGGGGGAAGCTCCTACAATGAGCAGTTCTTC.